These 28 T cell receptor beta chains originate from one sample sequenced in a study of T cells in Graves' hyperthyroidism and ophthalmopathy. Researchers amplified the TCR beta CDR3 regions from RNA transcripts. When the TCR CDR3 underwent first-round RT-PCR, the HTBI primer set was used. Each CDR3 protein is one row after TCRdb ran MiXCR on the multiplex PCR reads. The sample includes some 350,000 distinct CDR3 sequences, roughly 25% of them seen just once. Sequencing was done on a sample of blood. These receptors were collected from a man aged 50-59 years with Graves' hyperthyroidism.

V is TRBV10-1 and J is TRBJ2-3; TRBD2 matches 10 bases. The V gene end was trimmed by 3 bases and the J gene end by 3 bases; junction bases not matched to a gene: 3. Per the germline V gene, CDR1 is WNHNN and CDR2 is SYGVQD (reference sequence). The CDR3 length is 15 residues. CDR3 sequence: CASSDSGRWTDTQYF. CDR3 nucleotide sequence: TGCGCCAGCAGTGATAGCGGGAGGTGGACAGATACGCAGTATTTT.

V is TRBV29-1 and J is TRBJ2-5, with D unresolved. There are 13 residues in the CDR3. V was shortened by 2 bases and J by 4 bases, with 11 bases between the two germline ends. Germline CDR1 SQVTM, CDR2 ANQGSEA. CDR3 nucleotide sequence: TGCAGCGTTGAATTTGGGAACGCAGAGACCCAGTACTTC. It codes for CSVEFGNAETQYF.

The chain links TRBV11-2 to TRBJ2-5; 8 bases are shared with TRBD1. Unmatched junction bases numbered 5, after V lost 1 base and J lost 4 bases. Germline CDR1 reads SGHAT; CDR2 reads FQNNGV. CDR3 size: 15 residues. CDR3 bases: TGTGCCAGCAGCTTAGGGGGCAGGGGGCGAGAGACCCAGTACTTC. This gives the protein CASSLGGRGRETQYF.

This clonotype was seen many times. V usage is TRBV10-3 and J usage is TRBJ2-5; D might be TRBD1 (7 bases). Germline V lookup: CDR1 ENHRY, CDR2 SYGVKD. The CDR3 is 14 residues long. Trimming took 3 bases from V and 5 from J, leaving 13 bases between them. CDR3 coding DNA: TGTGCCATCAGTGACCGACAGGGAGGCGAGACCCAGTACTTC. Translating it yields CAISDRQGGETQYF.

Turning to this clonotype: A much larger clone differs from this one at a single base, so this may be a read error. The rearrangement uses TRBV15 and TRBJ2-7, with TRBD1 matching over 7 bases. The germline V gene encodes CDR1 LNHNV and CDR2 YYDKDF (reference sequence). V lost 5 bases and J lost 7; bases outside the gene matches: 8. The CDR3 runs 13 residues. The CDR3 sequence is CATSSTGLNEQYF. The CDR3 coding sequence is TGTGCCACCAGCTCGACAGGGCTCAATGAGCAGTACTTC.

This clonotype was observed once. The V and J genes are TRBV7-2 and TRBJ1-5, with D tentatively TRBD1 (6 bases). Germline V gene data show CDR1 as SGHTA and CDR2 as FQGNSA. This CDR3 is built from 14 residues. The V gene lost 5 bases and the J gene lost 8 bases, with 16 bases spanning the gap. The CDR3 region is CASSAGALVEPQHF. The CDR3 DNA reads TGTGCCAGCAGCGCGGGGGCCCTGGTAGAGCCCCAGCATTTT.

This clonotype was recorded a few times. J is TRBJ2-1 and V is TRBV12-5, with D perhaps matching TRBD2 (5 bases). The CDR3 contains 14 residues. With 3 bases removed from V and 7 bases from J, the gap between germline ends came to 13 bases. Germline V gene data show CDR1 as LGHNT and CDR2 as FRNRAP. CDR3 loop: CASGLEGGMNEQFF. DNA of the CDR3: TGTGCTAGTGGTTTAGAAGGAGGAATGAATGAGCAGTTCTTC.

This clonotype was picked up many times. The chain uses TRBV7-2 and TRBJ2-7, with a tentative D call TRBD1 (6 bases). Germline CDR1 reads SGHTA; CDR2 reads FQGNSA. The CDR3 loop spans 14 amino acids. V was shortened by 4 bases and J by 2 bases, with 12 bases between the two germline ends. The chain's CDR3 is CASSSQGAAYEQYF. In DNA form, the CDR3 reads TGTGCCAGCAGCTCACAGGGAGCAGCCTACGAGCAGTACTTC. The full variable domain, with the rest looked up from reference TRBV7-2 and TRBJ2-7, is GAGVSQSPSNKVTEKGKDVELRCDPISGHTALYWYRQSLGQGLEFLIYFQGNSAPDKSGLPSDRFSAERTGGSVSTLTIQRTQQEDSAVYLCASSSQGAAYEQYFGPGTRLTVT.

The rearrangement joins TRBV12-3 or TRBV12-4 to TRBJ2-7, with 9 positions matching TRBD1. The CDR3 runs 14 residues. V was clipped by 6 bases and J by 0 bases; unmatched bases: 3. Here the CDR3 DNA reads TGTGCCAGCAGGGGACAGGGCAGCTCCTACGAGCAGTACTTC. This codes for CASRGQGSSYEQYF.

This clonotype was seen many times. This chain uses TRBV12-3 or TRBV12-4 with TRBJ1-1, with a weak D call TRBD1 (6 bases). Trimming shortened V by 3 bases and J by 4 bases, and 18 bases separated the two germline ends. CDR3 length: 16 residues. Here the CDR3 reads CASSFYLRGWSTEAFF. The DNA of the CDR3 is TGTGCCAGCAGTTTTTACCTCAGGGGATGGAGCACTGAAGCTTTCTTT.

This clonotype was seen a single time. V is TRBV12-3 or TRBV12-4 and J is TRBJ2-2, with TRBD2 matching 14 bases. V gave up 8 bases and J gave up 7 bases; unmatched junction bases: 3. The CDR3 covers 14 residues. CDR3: CASGGLAGGGELFF. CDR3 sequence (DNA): TGTGCCAGCGGTGGACTAGCGGGAGGCGGGGAGCTGTTTTTT.

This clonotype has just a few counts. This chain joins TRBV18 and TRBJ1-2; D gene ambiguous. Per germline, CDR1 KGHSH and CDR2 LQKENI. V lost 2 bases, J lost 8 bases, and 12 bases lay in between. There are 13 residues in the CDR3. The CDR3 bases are TGTGCCAGCTCACCAGGCTCGGGGAAAGGCTACACCTTC. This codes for CASSPGSGKGYTF.

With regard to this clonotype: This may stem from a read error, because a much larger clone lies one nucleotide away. DNA of the CDR3: TGTGCCTGGGGAGGCACACGGACCTCCTACGAGCAGTTCTTC. The encoded protein is CAWGGTRTSYEQFF. This chain connects TRBV30 to TRBJ2-7; weak D call: TRBD2 (5 bases). The assigned J gene may be wrong: the sequence end matches TRBJ2-1 better. Germline V gene lookup returns CDR1 GTSNPN and CDR2 SVGIG (reference sequence). CDR3 length equals 14 residues.

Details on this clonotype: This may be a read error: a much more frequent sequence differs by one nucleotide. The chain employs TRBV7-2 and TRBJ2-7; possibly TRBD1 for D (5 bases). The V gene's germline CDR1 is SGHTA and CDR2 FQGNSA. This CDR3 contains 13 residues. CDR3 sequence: CASSSRATYKQYF. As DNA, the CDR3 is TGTGCCAGCAGCTCCAGGGCTACCTACAAGCAGTACTTC.

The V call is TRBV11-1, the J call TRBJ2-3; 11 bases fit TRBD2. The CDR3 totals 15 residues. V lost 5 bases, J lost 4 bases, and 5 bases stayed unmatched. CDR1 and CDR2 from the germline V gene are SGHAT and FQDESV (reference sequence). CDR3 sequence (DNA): TGTGCCAGCAGCCCGACTAGCGGGATTGCAGATACGCAGTATTTT. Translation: CASSPTSGIADTQYF.

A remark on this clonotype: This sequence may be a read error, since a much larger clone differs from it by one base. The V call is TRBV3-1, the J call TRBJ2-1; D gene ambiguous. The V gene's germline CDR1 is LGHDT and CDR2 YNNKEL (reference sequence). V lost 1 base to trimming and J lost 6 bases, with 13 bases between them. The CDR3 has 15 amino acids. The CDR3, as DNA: TGTGCCAGCAGCCAAGGGGGTACGGTTGTCAATGAGCAGTTCTTC. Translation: CASSQGGTVVNEQFF.

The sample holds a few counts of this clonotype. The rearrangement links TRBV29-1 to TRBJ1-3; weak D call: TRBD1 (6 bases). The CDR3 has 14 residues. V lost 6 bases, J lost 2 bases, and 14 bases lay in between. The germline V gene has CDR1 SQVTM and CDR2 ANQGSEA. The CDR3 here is CSVFAGTTGNTIYF. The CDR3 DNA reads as TGCAGCGTGTTTGCCGGGACAACTGGAAACACCATATATTTT.

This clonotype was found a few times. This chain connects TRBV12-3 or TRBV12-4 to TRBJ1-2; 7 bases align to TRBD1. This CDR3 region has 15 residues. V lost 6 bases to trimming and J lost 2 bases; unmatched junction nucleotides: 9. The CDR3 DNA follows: TGTGCCAGCAGCCCTAGACAGGGCCTAAACTATGGCTACACCTTC. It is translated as CASSPRQGLNYGYTF.

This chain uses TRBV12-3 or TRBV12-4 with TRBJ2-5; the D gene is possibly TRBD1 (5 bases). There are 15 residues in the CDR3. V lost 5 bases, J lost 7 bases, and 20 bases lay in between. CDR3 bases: TGTGCCAGCAGTCTTGTACAGCCGCCCCAGGGGACCCAGTACTTC. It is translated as CASSLVQPPQGTQYF.

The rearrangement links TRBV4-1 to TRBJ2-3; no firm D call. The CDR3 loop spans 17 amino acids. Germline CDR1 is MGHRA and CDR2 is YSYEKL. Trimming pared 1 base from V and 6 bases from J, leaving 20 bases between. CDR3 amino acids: CASSQVGTEPMLDTQYF. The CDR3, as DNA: TGCGCCAGCAGCCAAGTTGGAACAGAACCGATGCTTGATACGCAGTATTTT.

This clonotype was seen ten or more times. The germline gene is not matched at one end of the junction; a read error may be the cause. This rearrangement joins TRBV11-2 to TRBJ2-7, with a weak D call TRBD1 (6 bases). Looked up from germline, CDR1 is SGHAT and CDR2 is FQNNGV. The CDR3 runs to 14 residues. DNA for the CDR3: TGTGCCAGCAGCATAGACAGGCACTCCTACGAGCAGTACTTC. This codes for CASSIDRHSYEQYF.

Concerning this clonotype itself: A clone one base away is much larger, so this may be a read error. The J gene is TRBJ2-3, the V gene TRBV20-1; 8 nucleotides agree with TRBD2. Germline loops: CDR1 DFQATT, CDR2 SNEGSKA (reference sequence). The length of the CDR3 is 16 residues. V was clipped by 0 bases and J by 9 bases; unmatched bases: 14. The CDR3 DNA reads TGCAGTGCTAGAGATGTGCGGGAGGTTCGGTTGGGGACGCAGTATTTT. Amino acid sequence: CSARDVREVRLGTQYF.

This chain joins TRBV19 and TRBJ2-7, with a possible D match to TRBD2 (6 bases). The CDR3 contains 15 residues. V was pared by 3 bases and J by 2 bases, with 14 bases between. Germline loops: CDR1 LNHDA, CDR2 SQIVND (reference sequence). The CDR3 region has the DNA TGTGCCAGTAGTATGGGGGGTGGTTCCCCCTACGAGCAGTACTTC. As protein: CASSMGGGSPYEQYF.

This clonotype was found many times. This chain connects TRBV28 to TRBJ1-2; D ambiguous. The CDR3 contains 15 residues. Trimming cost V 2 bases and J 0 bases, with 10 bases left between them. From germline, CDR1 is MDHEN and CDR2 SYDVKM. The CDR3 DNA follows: TGTGCCAGCAGTTTAGGTCTCTTAGCTAACTATGGCTACACCTTC. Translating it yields CASSLGLLANYGYTF.

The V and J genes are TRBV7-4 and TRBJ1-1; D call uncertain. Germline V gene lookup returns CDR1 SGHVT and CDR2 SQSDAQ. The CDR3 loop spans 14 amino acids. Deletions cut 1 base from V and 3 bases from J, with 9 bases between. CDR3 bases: TGTGCCAGCAGCTTAGGGACGGTAGACACTGAAGCTTTCTTT. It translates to CASSLGTVDTEAFF.

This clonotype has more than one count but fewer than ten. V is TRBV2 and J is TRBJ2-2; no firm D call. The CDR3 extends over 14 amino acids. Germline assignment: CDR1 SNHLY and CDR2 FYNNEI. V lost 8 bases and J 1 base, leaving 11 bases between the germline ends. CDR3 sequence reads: CASRANRNTGELFF. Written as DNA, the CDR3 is TGTGCCAGCCGGGCCAACAGGAACACCGGGGAGCTGTTTTTT.

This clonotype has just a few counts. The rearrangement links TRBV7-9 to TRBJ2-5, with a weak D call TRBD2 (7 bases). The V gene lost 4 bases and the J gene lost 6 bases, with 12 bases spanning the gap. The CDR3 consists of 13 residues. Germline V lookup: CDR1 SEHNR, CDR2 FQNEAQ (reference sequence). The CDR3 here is CASSWGGKKTQYF. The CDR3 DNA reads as TGTGCCAGCAGCTGGGGGGGCAAGAAGACCCAGTACTTC.

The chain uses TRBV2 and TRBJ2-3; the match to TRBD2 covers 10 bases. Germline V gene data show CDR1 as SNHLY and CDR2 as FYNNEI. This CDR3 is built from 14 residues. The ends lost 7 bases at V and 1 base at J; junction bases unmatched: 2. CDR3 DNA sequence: TGTGCCAGCACCGGGACTAGCGGCACAGATACGCAGTATTTT. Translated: CASTGTSGTDTQYF.